This T cell receptor beta chain is from a study of blood T cell repertoires in COVID-19. The V end lost 6 bases, the J end lost 4 bases, and 16 bases lay between the germline ends. This CDR3 has 15 amino acids. CDR1 MDHEN and CDR2 SYDVKM come from the germline V gene. The protocol was immunoSEQ multiplex PCR, while the TCRdb copy is restricted to in-frame clones and leaves out a portion. Here the sample spans around 260,000 clones, about 87% being singletons. The sample holds a few counts of this clone. The chain recombines TRBV28 with TRBJ2-1, with a possible D match to TRBD2 (7 bases). Sequencing input: peripheral blood. This TCR was recovered from a woman in her fifties or sixties with acute or convalescent COVID-19. Written as DNA, the CDR3 is TGTGCCAGCAGCCACGAGGGGGAGGGATACAATGAGCAGTTCTTC. Amino acids: CASSHEGEGYNEQFF.